This T cell receptor beta chain is drawn from a study of T cell changes during pregnancy in multiple sclerosis. The germline V gene has CDR1 PRHDT and CDR2 FYEKMQ (reference sequence). The CDR3 is made up of 15 amino acids. Trimming removed 0 bases at V and 3 bases at J, with 9 bases between. Measured with immunoSEQ multiplex PCR; TCRdb has only the in-frame clones, and not every one. The sample contains about 120,000 clones, roughly nine tenths of which appear only once. The chain combines TRBV13 with TRBJ1-5; D gene ambiguous. The clonotype comes from a female donor with multiple sclerosis, enrolled in a pregnancy study. The source was peripheral blood, collected in the third trimester of pregnancy. CDR3 sequence (DNA): TGTGCCAGCAGCTTAGGGACTCGGCCCAATCAGCCCCAGCATTTT. It encodes CASSLGTRPNQPQHF. The whole variable domain, filled in from reference TRBV13 and TRBJ1-5, reads AAGVIQSPRHLIKEKRETATLKCYPIPRHDTVYWYQQGPGQDPQFLISFYEKMQSDKGSIPDRFSAQQFSDYHSELNMSSLELGDSALYFCASSLGTRPNQPQHFGDGTRLSIL.